Reported below is one T cell receptor (beta chain). The antigen remains unidentified. This sample was taken from a study of T cells in localized non-small cell lung cancer. Study findings and constraints: Multi-region tumor sequencing was not done, so intratumor heterogeneity could not be excluded. Appearing in adjacent lung were a median about 50 of the top 100 tumor clones.

Sequencing was performed with immunoSEQ multiplex PCR; in TCRdb, only in-frame clones are kept and a portion is missing. The table records 20,000 to 25,000 clones, around nine tenths of them present only once. The CDR3 runs to 12 residues. J gave up 5 bases and V 9 bases, and 5 bases lay outside the gene matches. Per the germline V gene, CDR1 is LNHDA and CDR2 is SQIVND (reference sequence). The sequence was collected from a male donor older than 55 with stage I lung adenocarcinoma. The rearrangement uses TRBV19 and TRBJ1-2, with 8 bases matching TRBD1. This material consisted of peripheral blood, taken before any cancer treatment. DNA for the CDR3: TGTGCCAGCCGGGACAGGCTTTATGGCTACACCTTC. Amino acids: CASRDRLYGYTF.